This T cell receptor beta chain stems from a study of blood T cell repertoires in COVID-19. Study in general: Italy, Spain and the United States were the sources of the convalescent and acute COVID-19 samples. Sources were T cells, B-cell-depleted T cells, or PBMCs; the material itself was cDNA or gDNA.

Source study methods: Quantification of nucleated cells was approximated via reference gene primer amplification. Clones were read by immunoSEQ multiplex PCR, and TCRdb kept only the in-frame ones, dropping some. V, J and clone size were drawn from that table, and D and trimming were deduced from the DNA. Of more than 95,000 clones listed, roughly 83% are singletons. This CDR3 spans 11 amino acids. Germline V gene data show CDR1 as SQVTM and CDR2 as ANQGSEA. V lost 4 bases to trimming and J lost 6 bases, with 10 bases between them. This clone was counted once. What was sequenced was peripheral blood. The TCR sequence derives from a man aged 40-49 years with active or convalescent COVID-19. This rearrangement joins TRBV29-1 to TRBJ2-7; maybe TRBD1 (7 bases). CDR3 DNA: TGCAGCGTTGGCGGGACAGCCGAGCAGTACTTC. Translating it yields CSVGGTAEQYF.